This T cell receptor beta chain is from a study of cytomegalovirus exposure and HLA in healthy donors. Regarding the study as a whole: In an earlier analysis, most TCR beta V segments were productive about 87% or about 30% of the time.

Points on this clone: What it binds is unknown.

This CDR3 contains 14 residues. V shed 4 bases and J 2 bases; nucleotides not matched to a gene: 4. CDR1 is LNHDA, CDR2 SQIVND, per germline (reference sequence). Primers included in the PCR were 60 Vbeta and 13 Jbeta primers. Clones were read by immunoSEQ multiplex PCR, and TCRdb kept only the in-frame ones, dropping some. The data show 150,000 or so clones, with roughly three quarters seen just once and 3% to 4% held by the top ten. V and J are TRBV19 and TRBJ1-2, with 7 bases that match TRBD1. The sample comprised PBMCs. This receptor was obtained from a male donor in good health and CMV-seronegative. The CDR3 reads CASSTRDRNYGYTF. CDR3 sequence (DNA): TGTGCCAGTAGTACCCGGGACAGAAACTATGGCTACACCTTC.